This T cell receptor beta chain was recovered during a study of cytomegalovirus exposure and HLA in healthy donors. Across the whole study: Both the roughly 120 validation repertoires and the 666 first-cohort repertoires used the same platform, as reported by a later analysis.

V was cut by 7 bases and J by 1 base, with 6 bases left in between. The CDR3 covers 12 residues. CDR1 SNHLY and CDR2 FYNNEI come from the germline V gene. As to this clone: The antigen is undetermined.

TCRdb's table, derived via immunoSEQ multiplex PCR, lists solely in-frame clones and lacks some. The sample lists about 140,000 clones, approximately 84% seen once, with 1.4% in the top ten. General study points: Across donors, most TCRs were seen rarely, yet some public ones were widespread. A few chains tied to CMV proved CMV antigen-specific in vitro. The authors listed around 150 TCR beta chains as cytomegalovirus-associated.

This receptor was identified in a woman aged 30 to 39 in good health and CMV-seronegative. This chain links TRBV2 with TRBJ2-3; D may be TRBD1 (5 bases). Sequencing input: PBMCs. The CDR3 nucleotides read TGTGCCAGCATGGGGCGCACAGATACGCAGTATTTT. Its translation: CASMGRTDTQYF.